These T cell receptor beta chains were read from a single sample in a study of T cells in Graves' hyperthyroidism and ophthalmopathy. One entry per CDR3 protein, called by TCRdb with MiXCR from the multiplex PCR reads. Among some 500,000 distinct CDR3 sequences listed, roughly 14% were seen once. The sample was blood. These receptors were obtained from a woman aged 18 to 35 with Graves' hyperthyroidism. Each CDR3 is given with its conserved first and last residue. D genes are given only for firm matches. Expanded clones are given a class, and other clones once, few, many or no size at all.

>TRBD1|TRBV7-9|14|-|TRBJ2-7
TGTGCCAGCAGCCCGGGACAGGGGTACCACGAGCAGTACTTC
CASSPGQGYHEQYF
>TRBD2|TRBV18|15|many|TRBJ2-1
TGTGCCAGCTCACCGGCGGGAGGGCGAAACAATGAGCAGTTCTTC
CASSPAGGRNNEQFF
>-|TRBV9|15|-|TRBJ2-1
TGTGCCAGCAGCGGTCAGGGAGGGGGGTCCGATGAGCAGTTCTTC
CASSGQGGGSDEQFF
>TRBD2|TRBV20-1|15|many|TRBJ2-2
TGCAGTGCACGGACTAGCGGGATCGGCACCGGGGAGCTGTTTTTT
CSARTSGIGTGELFF
>-|TRBV7-9|16|many|TRBJ2-3
TGTGCCAGCAGCCCCCCGCTGGGACCAGTGGGAGATACGCAGTATTTT
CASSPPLGPVGDTQYF
>-|TRBV10-3|15|few|TRBJ1-3
TGTGCCATCAGTGAAGCTGACAGACAAGGAAACACCACATATTTT
CAISEADRQGNTTYF
>-|TRBV27|16|many|TRBJ2-7
TGTGCCAGCAGTTTAATGGCAGGGGCGCCCCACTACGAGCAGTACTTC
CASSLMAGAPHYEQYF
>-|TRBV12-3/TRBV12-4|13|many|TRBJ2-1
TGTGCGACCCATCAATTCAGCGGCAATGAGCAGTTCTTC
CATHQFSGNEQFF
>-|TRBV27|15|many|TRBJ2-5
TGTGCCAGCAGTTTCGACGGTACACGGGAAGAGACCCAGTACTTC
CASSFDGTREETQYF
>TRBD1|TRBV12-3/TRBV12-4|15|many|TRBJ1-1
TGTGCCAGCAGTAAAACCCAGGGGGGTTTCACTGAAGCTTTCTTT
CASSKTQGGFTEAFF
>-|TRBV7-9|14|many|TRBJ2-1
TGTGCCAGCAGCTTTTCGGGAAACTTCAATGAGCAGTTCTTC
CASSFSGNFNEQFF
>-|TRBV20-1|14|many|TRBJ2-3
TGCAGTGCTCTCAACGGGGGAAGGTCAGATACGCAGTATTTT
CSALNGGRSDTQYF
>-|TRBV5-8|14|few|TRBJ2-1
-
CASSLGDFGNEQFF
>-|TRBV3-1|14|-|TRBJ1-1
TGTGCCAGCAGCCAGGACAGATTGAACCCTGAAGCTTTCTTT
CASSQDRLNPEAFF
>TRBD2|TRBV5-4|16|few|TRBJ2-2
TGTGCCAGCAGCTTGGGGCTAGCGGGAGGGGCCGGGGAGCTGTTTTTT
CASSLGLAGGAGELFF
>TRBD2|TRBV28|16|many|TRBJ2-1
TGTGCCAGCAGTTTTATAGCGGGAAGCTCCTACAATGAGCAGTTCTTC
CASSFIAGSSYNEQFF
>-|TRBV29-1|13|many|TRBJ1-1
TGCAGCGTTGAAGGAGGCGGGGACACTGAAGCTTTCTTT
CSVEGGGDTEAFF
>-|TRBV27|12|many|TRBJ2-7
TGTGCCAGCGGAACTAACACTTACGAGCAGTACTTC
CASGTNTYEQYF
>-|TRBV4-1|14|few|TRBJ2-7
TGCGCCAGCAGCCATCCCGCACGGCACTACGAGCAGTACTTC
CASSHPARHYEQYF
>-|TRBV27|15|many|TRBJ2-6
TGTGCCAGCAGTTTAAGGAATGCTGGGGCCAACGTCCTGACTTTC
CASSLRNAGANVLTF
>TRBD2|TRBV19|14|few|TRBJ2-1
TGTGCCAGTAGTCAGACTAGCGGGAGCAATGAGCAGTTCTTC
CASSQTSGSNEQFF
>TRBD1|TRBV5-1|15|many|TRBJ2-7
TGCGCCAGCAGCCCGCCAGGGGGATTCGGCGACGAGCAGTACTTC
CASSPPGGFGDEQYF
>TRBD2|TRBV3-1|17|many|TRBJ2-1
TGTGCCAGCATGGGCAGGGTGAGCAGCGGGAGATGGAATGAGCAGTTCTTC
CASMGRVSSGRWNEQFF
>-|TRBV12-5|14|few|TRBJ2-1
TGTGCTAGTGGTCCTCATCGGACTATCAATGAGCAGTTCTTC
CASGPHRTINEQFF
>-|TRBV2|18|many|TRBJ1-5
TGTGCCAGCAGAACACACTCATGGGGGCAGGGCTTCAATCAGCCCCAGCATTTT
CASRTHSWGQGFNQPQHF
>-|TRBV7-9|15|-|TRBJ2-2
TGTGCCAGCAGCCCGACGGTCAGGGACACCGGGGAGCTGTTTTTT
CASSPTVRDTGELFF
>TRBD1|TRBV27|15|many|TRBJ2-2
TGTGCCAGCAGTTCCGGGACAGGGAGGACCGGGGAGCTGTTTTTT
CASSSGTGRTGELFF
>-|TRBV4-1|19|-|TRBJ1-4
TGCGCCAGCAGCCAATCCATCATCGGAAGGGACCCGACAATTGAAAAACTGTTTTTT
CASSQSIIGRDPTIEKLFF
>-|TRBV30|16|many|TRBJ2-3
TGTGCCTGGAGTTCCCTTGGTGGAGGCGGGGCGGATACGCAGTATTTT
CAWSSLGGGGADTQYF
>-|TRBV27|15|few|TRBJ1-6
TGTGCCAGCAGTAAAACCGCAGGGGTGGAATCACCCCTCCACTTT
CASSKTAGVESPLHF
>-|TRBV7-9|13|few|TRBJ2-5
TGTGCCAGCAAGGGGACTGGGGTGGAGACCCAGTACTTC
CASKGTGVETQYF
>-|TRBV5-1|14|many|TRBJ2-3
TGCGCCAGCACCGCGTGGGGCAGCACAGATACGCAGTATTTT
CASTAWGSTDTQYF
>TRBD1|TRBV30|14|few|TRBJ2-7
TGTGCCTGGAGTGGCCGGGACAGGGTTCGCGAGCAGTACTTC
CAWSGRDRVREQYF
>-|TRBV2|11|many|TRBJ1-2
TGTGCCAGCATCGCACAGGGTGGCTACACCTTC
CASIAQGGYTF
>-|TRBV3-1|12|many|TRBJ1-6
TGTGCCAGCAGCCAAGAGGCTTCACCCCTCCACTTT
CASSQEASPLHF
>-|TRBV19|15|-|TRBJ2-1
TGTGCCAGTAGTAGACGGGATCCCATCTACAATGAGCAGTTCTTC
CASSRRDPIYNEQFF
>-|TRBV19|14|many|TRBJ1-4
TGTGCCAGTAGTATTACCGGGGCAAATGAAAAACTGTTTTTT
CASSITGANEKLFF
>-|TRBV11-2|16|many|TRBJ2-2
TGTGCCAGCAGCTCTACGTCTAGCGTCGTCACCGGGGAGCTGTTTTTT
CASSSTSSVVTGELFF
>-|TRBV5-1|15|-|TRBJ2-1
TGCGCCAGCAGCTTATCAGGGGAATCGGGCAATGAGCAGTTCTTC
CASSLSGESGNEQFF
>TRBD1|TRBV30|13|many|TRBJ1-2
TGTGCCTGGGTCACAGGGGCGAACTATGGCTACACCTTC
CAWVTGANYGYTF
>-|TRBV5-4|16|few|TRBJ2-1
TGTGCCAGCAGCTTGCCTCGACTAGGTAGCCCCAATGAGCAGTTCTTC
CASSLPRLGSPNEQFF
>-|TRBV30|16|many|TRBJ2-7
TGTGCCTGGAGTGACCCGACTGACAGGAGCTCCTACGAGCAGTACTTC
CAWSDPTDRSSYEQYF
>-|TRBV27|16|many|TRBJ1-6
TGTGCCAGCAGCCCAGAGGCACCAGTCTATAATTCACCCCTCCACTTT
CASSPEAPVYNSPLHF
>TRBD2|TRBV27|16|many|TRBJ2-7
TGTGCCAGCAGTCCGACTAGCGGAAGGAGCTCCTACGAGCAGTACTTC
CASSPTSGRSSYEQYF
>-|TRBV28|13|many|TRBJ2-1
TGTGCCAGCAGTCCCGGGACCAACAATGAGCAGTTCTTC
CASSPGTNNEQFF
>TRBD2|TRBV12-3/TRBV12-4|14|-|TRBJ2-7
TGTGCCAGCAGTCCGGGACTAGCGGCCAATGAGCAGTACTTC
CASSPGLAANEQYF
>-|TRBV2|13|many|TRBJ1-1
TGTGCCAGCAGTGAAGCCAGCAACACTGAAGCTTTCTTT
CASSEASNTEAFF
>TRBD1|TRBV6-2/TRBV6-3|14|-|TRBJ2-3
TGTGCCAGCAGTGACGGGACAGGGCCAGATACGCAGTATTTT
CASSDGTGPDTQYF
>TRBD1|TRBV30|13|many|TRBJ1-5
TGTGCCTGGCGACAGGGACCTAATCAGCCCCAGCATTTT
CAWRQGPNQPQHF
>-|TRBV5-4|13|-|TRBJ2-3
TGTGCCAGCAGCCCCGTCGAGGGAAATACGCAGTATTTT
CASSPVEGNTQYF
>-|TRBV27|16|many|TRBJ1-5
TGTGCCAGCAGTTTAGTGGGGGCGGGTGGCAATCAGCCCCAGCATTTT
CASSLVGAGGNQPQHF
>-|TRBV10-2|13|-|TRBJ2-1
TGCGCCAGCATCAGTAGCTCCTACAATGAGCAGTTCTTC
CASISSSYNEQFF
>-|TRBV19|15|few|TRBJ1-2
TGTGCCAGTAGTATTGGCCAGGCCCCTAACTATGGCTACACCTTC
CASSIGQAPNYGYTF
>-|TRBV10-3|18|many|TRBJ2-6
TGTGCCATCAGTGAGACCCCAGGGGGGAGCTCTGGGGCCAACGTCCTGACTTTC
CAISETPGGSSGANVLTF
>-|TRBV7-3|14|many|TRBJ2-2
TGTGCCAGCAGCCCAAAACCGTACACCGGGGAGCTGTTTTTT
CASSPKPYTGELFF
>-|TRBV5-1|16|-|TRBJ1-3
TGCGCCAGCAGTCCCGGTCCCGAGCCCCTTGGAAACACCATATATTTT
CASSPGPEPLGNTIYF
>-|TRBV30|13|many|TRBJ1-6
TGTGCCTGGAAGTGGCAGTATAATTCACCCCTCCACTTT
CAWKWQYNSPLHF
>-|TRBV2|14|few|TRBJ1-1
TGTGCCAGCAGACGGGACAACGCTCCTGCTGAAGCTTTCTTT
CASRRDNAPAEAFF